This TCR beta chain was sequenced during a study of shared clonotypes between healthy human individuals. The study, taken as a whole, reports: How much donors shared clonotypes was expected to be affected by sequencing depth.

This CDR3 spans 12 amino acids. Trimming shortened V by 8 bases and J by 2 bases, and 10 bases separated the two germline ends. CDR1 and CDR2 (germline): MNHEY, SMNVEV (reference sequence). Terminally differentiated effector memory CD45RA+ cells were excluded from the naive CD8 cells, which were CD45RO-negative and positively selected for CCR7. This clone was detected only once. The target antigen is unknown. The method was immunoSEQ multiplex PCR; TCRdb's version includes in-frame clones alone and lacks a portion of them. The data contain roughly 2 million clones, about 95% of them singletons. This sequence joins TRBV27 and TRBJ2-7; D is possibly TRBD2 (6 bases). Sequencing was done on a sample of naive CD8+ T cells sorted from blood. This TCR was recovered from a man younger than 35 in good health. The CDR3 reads CASGTLPYEQYF. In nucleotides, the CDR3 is TGTGCCAGCGGGACTCTCCCCTACGAGCAGTACTTC.